This T cell receptor beta chain is drawn from a study of blood T cell repertoires in COVID-19. This table comes from immunoSEQ multiplex PCR, and its TCRdb copy is limited to in-frame clones, with some not included. The data contain about 110,000 clones, about 90% of them seen just once; the ten biggest clones take up almost 0.9%. CDR1 is SGDLS and CDR2 is YYNGEE in the germline V gene. V lost 1 base and J lost 8, with 9 bases in between. The CDR3 consists of 13 residues. The source of this sequence is a woman aged 50 to 60 with active or convalescent COVID-19. Sequences were obtained from peripheral blood. V gene TRBV9 combines with J gene TRBJ2-2; D perhaps matches TRBD1 (6 bases). The CDR3 nucleotides read TGTGCCAGCAGCGTATCAGGGGTTGGGGAGCTGTTTTTT. Amino acid sequence: CASSVSGVGELFF.